The 3 T cell receptor beta chains listed next were all sequenced from one sample in a study of shared clonotypes between healthy human individuals. The protocol was immunoSEQ multiplex PCR, while the TCRdb copy is restricted to in-frame clones and leaves out a portion. The profile shows some 2,400,000 clones, around 95% of them singletons. Sequencing was done on a sample of naive CD4+ T cells sorted from blood. Subset defined: CD45RA+ positively selected. Receptors originate from a man younger than 30 in good health.

This sequence joins TRBV28 and TRBJ2-7; D unclear. Looked up from germline, CDR1 is MDHEN and CDR2 is SYDVKM. V lost 7 bases and J 2 bases, leaving 21 bases between the germline ends. The CDR3 is 16 residues long. This CDR3 reads CASTPAHGRKTYEQYF. For the CDR3, the DNA is TGTGCCAGCACCCCGGCCCACGGACGGAAAACCTACGAGCAGTACTTC. Drawing the rest from reference TRBV28 and TRBJ2-7, the complete variable domain is DVKVTQSSRYLVKRTGEKVFLECVQDMDHENMFWYRQDPGLGLRLIYFSYDVKMKEKGDIPEGYSVSREKKERFSLILESASTNQTSMYLCASTPAHGRKTYEQYFGPGTRLTVT.

The gene calls are TRBV28 and TRBJ2-5, with D tentatively TRBD1 (5 bases). Germline values: CDR1 MDHEN, CDR2 SYDVKM. V lost 2 bases and J 0 bases, leaving 16 bases between the germline ends. This CDR3 comprises 17 residues. The CDR3: CASSLGFRVVDQETQYF. The CDR3 DNA reads TGTGCCAGCAGTTTAGGGTTCAGGGTTGTGGACCAAGAGACCCAGTACTTC.

The V call is TRBV4-1, the J call TRBJ2-3; possible D gene TRBD2, 5 bases. V was shortened by 0 bases and J by 0 bases, with 10 bases between the two germline ends. This CDR3 has 16 amino acids. CDR1 and CDR2 from the germline V gene are MGHRA and YSYEKL. CDR3 protein: CASSQDPGISTDTQYF. The CDR3 DNA reads TGCGCCAGCAGCCAAGATCCGGGGATTAGCACAGATACGCAGTATTTT.